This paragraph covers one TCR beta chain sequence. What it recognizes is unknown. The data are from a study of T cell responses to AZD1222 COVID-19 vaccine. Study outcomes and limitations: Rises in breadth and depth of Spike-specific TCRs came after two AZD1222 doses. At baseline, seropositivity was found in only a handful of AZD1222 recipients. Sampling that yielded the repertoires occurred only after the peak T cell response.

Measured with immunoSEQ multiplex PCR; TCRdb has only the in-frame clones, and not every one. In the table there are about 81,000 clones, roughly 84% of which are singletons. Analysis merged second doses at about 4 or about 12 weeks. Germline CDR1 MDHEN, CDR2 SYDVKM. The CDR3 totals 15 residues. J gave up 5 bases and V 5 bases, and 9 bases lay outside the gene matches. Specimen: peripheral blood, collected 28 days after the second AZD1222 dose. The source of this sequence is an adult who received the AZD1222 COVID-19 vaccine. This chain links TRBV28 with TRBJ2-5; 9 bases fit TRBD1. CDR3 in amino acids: CASSEHRGQGETQYF. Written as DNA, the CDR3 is TGTGCCAGCAGTGAACACAGGGGGCAGGGGGAGACCCAGTACTTC.